This T cell receptor (beta chain) appears in the sequencing data of a study of T cells in Graves' hyperthyroidism and ophthalmopathy. This clonotype was counted at least ten times. TCR beta CDR3 region amplification was performed from RNA transcripts. The TCR CDR3 first-round RT-PCR relied on the HTBI primer set. MiXCR was run by TCRdb on the multiplex PCR reads, yielding one entry per CDR3 protein. The table lists approximately 220,000 distinct CDR3 sequences, around 18% of them singletons. The CDR3 is 13 residues long. V was cut by 0 bases and J by 9 bases, with 10 bases left in between. CDR1 SGHRS and CDR2 YFSETQ come from the germline V gene.

The V and J genes are TRBV5-1 and TRBJ2-1, with unresolved D. The clonotype originates from a man aged 35-49 years with Graves' hyperthyroidism. The sequenced sample was blood. The CDR3 bases are TGCGCCAGCAGCTTGGTCCCGGCCGGTGAGCAGTTCTTC. It codes for CASSLVPAGEQFF.